This T cell receptor beta chain was recovered during a study of a mutant IDH1 vaccine in newly diagnosed glioma. As for the study in general: Most had both radiotherapy and temozolomide beforehand; others had only one.

Data came from immunoSEQ multiplex PCR; TCRdb stores just in-frame clones and leaves some out. This sample carries about 92,000 clones, roughly 75% of them seen once, and the ten largest clones take over 6.5%. In this sample, this clone turned up once. The antigen is unknown. Time point: baseline, week 1 (first vaccination visit). Treatment described: pre-vaccination baseline after standard-of-care therapy. Donors' newly diagnosed IDH1-mutant WHO grade 3 or 4 astrocytomas lacked nuclear ATRX. J was trimmed by 4 bases and V by 4 bases; bases with no gene match: 10. Germline assignment: CDR1 SGHAT and CDR2 FQNNGV. The length of the CDR3 is 16 residues. Broader study findings: Pseudoprogression seemed unrelated to changes in top peripheral T cell clonotypes.

The sample consisted of PBMCs, taken from a glioma patient treated with radiotherapy, temozolomide or both. This chain links TRBV11-2 with TRBJ2-7; 10 nucleotides match TRBD1. The receptor's source is a man aged 35-49 years with glioma. In DNA, the CDR3 is TGTGCCAGCAGCTCCGAACGACAGGGGGCTAATTACGAGCAGTACTTC. Residues: CASSSERQGANYEQYF.